The clone carrying this T cell receptor beta chain occurred a few times. Its antigen is as yet unknown. This specimen belongs to a study of cytomegalovirus exposure and HLA in healthy donors. Study observations and caveats: In vitro testing confirmed three CMV-associated chains as specific for CMV antigens. The authors enumerated 150 to 200 TCR beta chains as linked to cytomegalovirus.

The CDR3 runs 14 residues. The J segment lost 5 bases and the V segment lost 1 base, leaving 5 bases of the junction unmatched. From germline, CDR1 is GTSNPN and CDR2 SVGIG (reference sequence). The method was immunoSEQ multiplex PCR; TCRdb's version includes in-frame clones alone and lacks a portion of them. The data contain tens of thousands of clones, about 96% of them seen just once; the ten biggest clones take up less than 1.5%. While the first cohort had fewer than 850 subjects, the donors belonged to the separate validation cohort of about 110 subjects. The sequence came from a woman aged 18-35 years in good health and CMV-seronegative. This chain connects TRBV30 to TRBJ1-5; TRBD1 matches at 7 bases. What was sequenced was PBMCs. DNA for the CDR3: TGTGCCTGGAGTGCCCAAGGGGGCTATCAGCCCCAGCATTTT. Its protein product is CAWSAQGGYQPQHF.